This is a list of T cell receptor beta chains from one sample in a study of regulatory T cells in long-lasting Graves disease. A single record per CDR3 protein comes from TCRdb applying MiXCR to the multiplex PCR reads. The table lists about 450,000 distinct CDR3 sequences, 15% to 20% of them singletons. These records were also assigned to another study, of T cells in Graves' hyperthyroidism and ophthalmopathy.

The starting material was peripheral blood mononuclear cells (PBMCs), obtained at new diagnosis, from a patient treated with antithyroid drugs. Receptors were obtained from a woman between 25 and 40 years old with Graves disease. The CDR3 runs from the conserved cysteine through the conserved F or W. D genes are given only for firm matches. Part of the rows lack a size; the others show once, few, many or a class for expanded clones.

clone_size,v_call,d_call,j_call,cdr3_aa,cdr3_nt
many,TRBV28,.,TRBJ2-7,CASSSPRYEQYF,TGTGCCAGCAGTTCCCCCCGCTACGAGCAGTACTTC
many,TRBV7-8,.,TRBJ2-7,CASSPSRVRVYEQYF,TGTGCCAGCAGCCCCTCGAGGGTCAGGGTCTACGAGCAGTACTTC
.,TRBV24-1,TRBD1,TRBJ2-1,CATSDLGGTGGYNEQFF,TGTGCCACCAGTGATTTAGGCGGGACAGGGGGATACAATGAGCAGTTCTTC
.,TRBV29-1,.,TRBJ1-1,CSVEDRTEAFF,TGCAGCGTTGAAGATAGAACAGAAGCTTTCTTT
few,TRBV12-3/TRBV12-4,.,TRBJ1-1,CASSLRINTEAFF,TGTGCCAGCAGTTTGAGGATCAACACTGAAGCTTTCTTT
many,TRBV20-1,.,TRBJ1-2,CSASGPALGGYGYTF,TGCAGTGCTTCGGGACCAGCTCTAGGTGGCTATGGCTACACCTTC
few,TRBV28,TRBD1,TRBJ1-5,CASSLWTTGTGGKQPQHF,TGTGCCAGCAGTTTATGGACAACCGGGACAGGGGGGAAACAGCCCCAGCATTTT
many,TRBV28,TRBD1,TRBJ2-5,CASSRAGQGRRTQYF,TGTGCCAGCAGTCGAGCTGGACAGGGGAGGAGGACCCAGTACTTC
.,TRBV6-2/TRBV6-3,TRBD1,TRBJ1-5,CATRPLPGGNQPQHF,TGTGCCACTCGCCCCCTACCAGGGGGGAATCAGCCCCAGCATTTT
few,TRBV4-1,.,TRBJ2-3,CASSQGVGGEGTDTQYF,TGCGCCAGCAGCCAGGGGGTTGGGGGAGAAGGTACAGATACGCAGTATTTT
few,TRBV6-2/TRBV6-3,TRBD2,TRBJ2-7,CASSYLLADTYEQYF,TGTGCCAGCAGTTACTTGCTAGCGGATACCTACGAGCAGTACTTC
many,TRBV2,TRBD1,TRBJ2-7,CASDGDRVTTNEQYF,TGTGCCAGCGACGGAGACAGGGTCACCACGAACGAGCAGTACTTC
many,TRBV11-2,TRBD2,TRBJ2-7,CASSLDGAYGLAGPYEQYF,TGTGCCAGCAGCTTAGACGGAGCCTATGGCCTAGCGGGACCCTACGAGCAGTACTTC
.,TRBV5-5,.,TRBJ2-7,CASPPPEGSGYEQYF,TGTGCCAGCCCCCCTCCCGAGGGAAGTGGCTACGAGCAGTACTTC
.,TRBV5-4,.,TRBJ1-1,CATTVRGTEAFF,TGTGCCACCACGGTCCGGGGCACTGAAGCTTTCTTT
few,TRBV19,TRBD1,TRBJ1-5,CASSISQGVGQPQHF,TGTGCCAGTAGTATTAGCCAGGGGGTAGGTCAGCCCCAGCATTTT
many,TRBV3-1,.,TRBJ2-7,CASSQEDSVGVEQYF,TGTGCCAGCAGCCAAGAGGATAGCGTTGGGGTCGAGCAGTACTTC
many,TRBV2,.,TRBJ2-2,CASSETHGGRNTGELFF,TGTGCCAGCAGTGAAACCCACGGGGGCCGGAACACCGGGGAGCTGTTTTTT
.,TRBV7-9,.,TRBJ2-1,CASSLGGTILKYNEQFF,TGTGCCAGCAGCTTAGGGGGTACCATACTTAAATACAATGAGCAGTTCTTC
.,TRBV7-9,.,TRBJ2-1,CASRLPRGEQFF,TGTGCCAGCAGACTACCACGAGGTGAGCAGTTCTTC
many,TRBV12-3/TRBV12-4,TRBD2,TRBJ2-5,CASSLVAGGSETQYF,TGTGCCAGCAGTTTAGTAGCGGGAGGCAGCGAGACCCAGTACTTC
many,TRBV27,.,TRBJ1-1,CASSLGGDTEAFF,TGTGCCAGCAGCTTAGGAGGGGACACTGAAGCTTTCTTT
many,TRBV20-1,TRBD1,TRBJ2-7,CSAPSGTGKRRSYEQYF,TGCAGTGCGCCTTCCGGGACAGGAAAACGGCGCTCCTACGAGCAGTACTTC
few,TRBV6-5,.,TRBJ2-7,CASSYNPRTDGHPYEQYF,TGTGCCAGCAGTTACAACCCCCGGACGGATGGTCACCCCTACGAGCAGTACTTC
many,TRBV6-1,TRBD2,TRBJ2-7,CASSEVPGTSGRDYF,TGTGCCAGCAGTGAAGTCCCCGGGACTAGCGGGAGGGACTACTTC
few,TRBV6-5,.,TRBJ1-2,CASSLREYYGYTF,TGTGCCAGCAGCTTGAGGGAGTACTATGGCTACACCTTC
many,TRBV4-1,.,TRBJ2-7,CASSQDPTGQYEQYF,TGCGCCAGCAGCCAAGATCCGACGGGCCAGTACGAGCAGTACTTC
.,TRBV29-1,TRBD1,TRBJ1-1,CSVDRDSEAFF,TGCAGCGTTGACCGGGACAGTGAAGCTTTCTTT
many,TRBV3-1,.,TRBJ1-1,CASSRGHLPEAFF,TGTGCCAGCAGTCGTGGACACCTCCCTGAAGCTTTCTTT
few,TRBV20-1,.,TRBJ2-7,CSARGVGEQYF,TGCAGTGCTAGAGGGGTCGGCGAGCAGTACTTC
many,TRBV20-1,.,TRBJ2-7,CSASLTGLALNYEQYF,TGCAGTGCTAGTCTCACAGGGCTCGCCCTCAACTACGAGCAGTACTTC
many,TRBV28,.,TRBJ2-5,CASNPGPAETQYF,TGTGCCAGCAACCCCGGCCCAGCAGAGACCCAGTACTTC
.,TRBV9,.,TRBJ2-1,CASSVEYNEQFF,TGTGCCAGCAGCGTAGAGTACAATGAGCAGTTCTTC
.,TRBV20-1,TRBD2,TRBJ2-3,CSAREAGGQVDTQYF,TGCAGTGCTAGAGAAGCGGGAGGGCAAGTAGATACGCAGTATTTT
many,TRBV28,TRBD1,TRBJ1-3,CASSRPGQGNSGNTIYF,TGTGCCAGCAGTCGCCCGGGACAGGGGAATTCTGGAAACACCATATATTTT
.,TRBV6-9,.,TRBJ1-6,CASSYTRGGNSPLHF,TGTGCCAGCAGTTACACAAGGGGGGGGAATTCACCCCTCCACTTT
few,TRBV6-1,TRBD2,TRBJ2-1,CASGLAGVEEQFF,TGTGCCAGCGGACTAGCGGGAGTAGAAGAGCAGTTCTTC
.,TRBV5-1,TRBD2,TRBJ2-5,CASSSPPGLALGETQYF,TGCGCCAGCAGCTCTCCACCGGGACTAGCGTTGGGAGAGACCCAGTACTTC
many,TRBV11-2,.,TRBJ2-1,CASSSQTIYNEQFF,TGTGCCAGCAGCTCTCAGACTATTTACAATGAGCAGTTCTTC
.,TRBV12-3/TRBV12-4,.,TRBJ2-3,CASSLENRETDTQYF,TGTGCCAGCAGTTTAGAGAACAGGGAAACAGATACGCAGTATTTT
many,TRBV30,.,TRBJ2-3,CACEAATDTQYF,TGTGCCTGTGAAGCAGCAACAGATACGCAGTATTTT
many,TRBV5-1,TRBD1,TRBJ2-2,CASSLGQGATGELFF,TGCGCCAGCAGCTTGGGACAGGGGGCGACCGGGGAGCTGTTTTTT
many,TRBV18,.,TRBJ1-2,CASSPQGQQYGYTF,TGTGCCAGCTCACCGCAGGGACAACAGTATGGCTACACCTTC
.,TRBV5-6,TRBD2,TRBJ2-2,CASSRTSTGELFF,TGTGCCAGCAGCCGGACTAGCACCGGGGAGCTGTTTTTT